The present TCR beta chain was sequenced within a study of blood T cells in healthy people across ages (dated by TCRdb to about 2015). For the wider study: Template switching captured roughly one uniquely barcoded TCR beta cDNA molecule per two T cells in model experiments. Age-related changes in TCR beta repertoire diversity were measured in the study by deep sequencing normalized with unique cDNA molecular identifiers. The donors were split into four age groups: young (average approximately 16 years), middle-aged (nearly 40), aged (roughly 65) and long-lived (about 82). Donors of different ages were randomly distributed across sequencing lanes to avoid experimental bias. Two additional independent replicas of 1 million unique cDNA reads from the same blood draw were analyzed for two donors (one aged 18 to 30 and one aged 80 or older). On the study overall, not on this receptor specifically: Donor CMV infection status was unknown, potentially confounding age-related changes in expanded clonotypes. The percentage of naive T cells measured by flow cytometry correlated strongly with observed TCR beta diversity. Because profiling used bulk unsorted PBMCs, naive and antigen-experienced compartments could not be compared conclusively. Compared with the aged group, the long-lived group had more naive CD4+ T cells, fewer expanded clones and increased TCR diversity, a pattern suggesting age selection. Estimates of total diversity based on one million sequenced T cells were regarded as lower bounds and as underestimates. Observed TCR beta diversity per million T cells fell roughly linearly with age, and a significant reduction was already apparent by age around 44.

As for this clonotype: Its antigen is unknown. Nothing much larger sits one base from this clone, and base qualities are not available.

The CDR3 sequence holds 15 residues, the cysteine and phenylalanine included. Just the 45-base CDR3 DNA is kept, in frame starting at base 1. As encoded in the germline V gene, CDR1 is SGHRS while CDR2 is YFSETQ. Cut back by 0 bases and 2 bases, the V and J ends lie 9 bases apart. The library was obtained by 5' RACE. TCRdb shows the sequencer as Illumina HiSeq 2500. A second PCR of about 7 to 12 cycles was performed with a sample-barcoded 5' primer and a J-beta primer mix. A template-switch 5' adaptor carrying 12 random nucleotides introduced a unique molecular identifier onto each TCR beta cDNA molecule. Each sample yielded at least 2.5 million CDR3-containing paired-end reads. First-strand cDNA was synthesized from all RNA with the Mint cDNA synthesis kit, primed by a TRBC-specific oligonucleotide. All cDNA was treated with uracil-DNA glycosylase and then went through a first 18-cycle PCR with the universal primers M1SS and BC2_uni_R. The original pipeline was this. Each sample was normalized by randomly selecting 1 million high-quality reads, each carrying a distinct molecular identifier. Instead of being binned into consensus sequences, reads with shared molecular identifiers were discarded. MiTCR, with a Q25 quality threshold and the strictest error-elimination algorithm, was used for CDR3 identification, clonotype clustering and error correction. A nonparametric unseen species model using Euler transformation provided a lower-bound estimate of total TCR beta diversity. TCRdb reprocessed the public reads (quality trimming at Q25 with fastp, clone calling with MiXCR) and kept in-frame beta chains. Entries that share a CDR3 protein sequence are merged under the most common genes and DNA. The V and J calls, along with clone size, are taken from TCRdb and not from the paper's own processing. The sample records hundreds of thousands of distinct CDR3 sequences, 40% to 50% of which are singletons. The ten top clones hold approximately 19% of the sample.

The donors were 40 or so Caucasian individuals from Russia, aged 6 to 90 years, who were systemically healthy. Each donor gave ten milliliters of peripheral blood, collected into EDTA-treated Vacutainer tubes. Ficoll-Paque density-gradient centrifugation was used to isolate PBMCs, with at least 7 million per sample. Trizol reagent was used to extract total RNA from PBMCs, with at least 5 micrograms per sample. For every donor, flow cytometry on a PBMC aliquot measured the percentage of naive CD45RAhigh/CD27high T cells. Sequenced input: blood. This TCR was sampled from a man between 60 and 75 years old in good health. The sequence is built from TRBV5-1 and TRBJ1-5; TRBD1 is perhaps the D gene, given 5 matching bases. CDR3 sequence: CASSLEGRGNQPQHF. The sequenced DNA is TGCGCCAGCAGCTTGGAGGGCAGGGGCAATCAGCCCCAGCATTTT.